Shown below are 32 T cell receptor beta chains from a single sample sequenced in a study of post-analysis software for immune sequencing data (dated by TCRdb to about 2015). The full study reports these points: Significantly higher frequencies in patients than in controls were found for five TRBV segments, including TRBV5-6, TRBV5-1 and TRBV20-1.

Their cognate antigens are unknown. Library construction relied on PCR. The reads were generated on an Illumina HiSeq 2500. Unique molecular identifiers were incorporated into TCR beta cDNA libraries to reduce PCR and sequencing biases. The public sequencing data were trimmed at Q25 with fastp and processed into clonotypes with MiXCR by TCRdb, which kept only in-frame beta chains. CDR3 protein sequences are deduplicated, and each keeps its most common genes and DNA. Here the sample has roughly 650,000 distinct CDR3 sequences; around 64% occur a single time. The biggest ten clones account for approximately 10% of the sample. The sequenced material came from blood. These receptors were obtained from a girl aged 2-10 years with multiple sclerosis.

This clonotype was seen a handful of times. The chain combines TRBV4-3 with TRBJ2-5; 8 nucleotides agree with TRBD2. V lost 0 bases, J lost 3 bases, and 3 bases stayed unmatched. CDR3 length: 15 amino acids. The germline gives CDR1 LGHNA, CDR2 YSLEER. The CDR3 DNA sequence: TGCGCCAGCAGCCAAGATGGGCGGGGGGAAGAGACCCAGTACTTC. Protein: CASSQDGRGEETQYF.

The table lists this clonotype with a few counts. The rearrangement links TRBV7-2 to TRBJ1-4; 7 positions match TRBD1. V trimming: 5 bases; J trimming: 8 bases; junction bases outside the gene matches: 5. This CDR3 has 13 amino acids. The germline gives CDR1 SGHTA, CDR2 FQGNSA. The CDR3 sequence is CASSGQEGEKLFF. The CDR3 DNA sequence: TGTGCCAGCAGCGGACAGGAGGGGGAAAAACTGTTTTTT.

V usage is TRBV18 and J usage is TRBJ2-1; 7 nucleotides match TRBD2. CDR1 and CDR2 (germline): KGHSH, LQKENI. V lost 2 bases and J lost 2; bases outside the gene matches: 3. CDR3 length: 15 amino acids. CDR3 in amino acids: CASSPSGVPYNEQFF. CDR3 nucleotide sequence: TGTGCCAGCTCACCAAGCGGGGTCCCCTACAATGAGCAGTTCTTC.

The chain has TRBV29-1 and TRBJ2-1; D ambiguous. V was shortened by 2 bases and J by 6 bases, with 2 bases between the two germline ends. Germline CDR1 SQVTM, CDR2 ANQGSEA. This CDR3 comprises 10 residues. As DNA, the CDR3 is TGCAGCGTTGAAACCAATGAGCAGTTCTTC. Translation gives CSVETNEQFF.

The chain couples TRBV15 to TRBJ1-6; TRBD1 aligns across 7 bases. The V gene end was trimmed by 1 base and the J gene end by 9 bases; junction bases not matched to a gene: 9. The CDR3 is 16 residues long. Germline assignment: CDR1 LNHNV and CDR2 YYDKDF (reference sequence). The CDR3 is CATSRGPQGVGSPLHF. CDR3 nucleotide sequence: TGTGCCACCAGCAGAGGTCCTCAGGGGGTCGGTTCACCCCTCCACTTT.

The gene calls are TRBV20-1 and TRBJ2-7; 11 nucleotides agree with TRBD2. Germline lookup yields CDR1 DFQATT and CDR2 SNEGSKA (reference sequence). V shed 0 bases, J shed 2 bases, and the junction held 3 bases outside the gene matches. The CDR3 length is 15 residues. The CDR3 loop is CSARDVAGGTYEQYF. The CDR3 coding sequence is TGCAGTGCTAGAGATGTAGCGGGAGGGACCTACGAGCAGTACTTC.

The genes are TRBV12-3 or TRBV12-4 and TRBJ2-1, with D possibly TRBD1 on 6 matching bases. The CDR3 loop spans 15 amino acids. Trimming pared 8 bases from V and 4 bases from J, leaving 18 bases between. CDR3 coding DNA: TGTGCCAGCGCCGTCCAGGGGTCGCCGTACAATGAGCAGTTCTTC. Translation gives CASAVQGSPYNEQFF.

The rearrangement links TRBV6-6 to TRBJ2-1, with 8 bases fitting TRBD2. The CDR3 covers 15 residues. V trimming: 2 bases; J trimming: 8 bases; junction bases outside the gene matches: 8. Germline CDR1 MNHNY, CDR2 SVGAGI (reference sequence). CDR3 nucleotides: TGTGCCAGCAGTTACAAGCTAGCGGGTGGGGATGAGCAGTTCTTC. As protein: CASSYKLAGGDEQFF.

The chain employs TRBV7-9 and TRBJ2-5; TRBD2 matches 14 bases. The germline CDR1 and CDR2 sequences are SEHNR and FQNEAQ (reference sequence). This CDR3 region has 17 residues. V gave up 2 bases and J gave up 3 bases; unmatched junction bases: 5. The CDR3, as DNA: TGTGCCAGCAGCTTATATGGACTAGCGGGGGGCGAAGAGACCCAGTACTTC. Amino acid sequence: CASSLYGLAGGEETQYF.

The chain uses TRBV20-1 and TRBJ2-3; TRBD2 agrees at 14 bases. CDR1 DFQATT and CDR2 SNEGSKA come from the germline V gene (reference sequence). The CDR3 totals 15 residues. With V trimmed by 1 base and J by 7 bases, 4 bases remained unmatched. CDR3 in DNA: TGCAGTGCTAGAGGACTAGCGGGAGGGCCCAATACGCAGTATTTT. Protein sequence: CSARGLAGGPNTQYF.

The chain combines TRBV11-3 with TRBJ1-2; no reliable D call. V lost 0 bases and J 4 bases, leaving 9 bases between the germline ends. The CDR3 is 14 residues long. CDR1 is SGHNT, CDR2 YENEEA, per germline. The CDR3 protein is CASSLDGILYGYTF. The CDR3 nucleotides read TGTGCCAGCAGCTTAGATGGGATCCTCTATGGCTACACCTTC.

For this clonotype: A read error may produce the germline difference seen at one junction end. The chain has TRBV7-9 and TRBJ2-3; 7 bases agree with TRBD1. CDR1 is SEHNR and CDR2 is FQNEAQ in the germline V gene (reference sequence). The CDR3 has 15 amino acids. The CDR3: CDSSPPGQITDTQYF. The DNA of the CDR3 is TGTGACAGCAGCCCACCGGGACAGATCACAGATACGCAGTATTTT.

The rearrangement uses TRBV25-1 and TRBJ2-3; D uncertain. Germline CDR1 MGHDK, CDR2 SYGVNS. The CDR3 covers 12 residues. V dropped 4 bases and J dropped 5 bases, with 7 bases sitting between them. As DNA, the CDR3 is TGTGCCAGCAGTGGACTTGGAGATACGCAGTATTTT. Its translation: CASSGLGDTQYF.

The DNA for the CDR3 is TGCAGCGTTGAGGTTTCTAGGGGGAAGGTTGGAGATACGCAGTATTTT. Its protein is CSVEVSRGKVGDTQYF. This sequence joins TRBV29-1 and TRBJ2-3; D perhaps matches TRBD1 (6 bases). The CDR3 has 16 residues. The germline CDR1 and CDR2 sequences are SQVTM and ANQGSEA. Deletions cut 3 bases from V and 5 bases from J, with 21 bases between.

J is TRBJ2-7 and V is TRBV9, with D unresolved. Trimming left V 2 bases short and J 4 bases short, with 19 bases between. The CDR3 extends over 16 amino acids. CDR1 is SGDLS and CDR2 is YYNGEE in the germline V gene. This chain's CDR3 is CASSVGFASLGYEQYF. The CDR3 DNA follows: TGTGCCAGCAGCGTCGGTTTCGCGTCCCTCGGGTACGAGCAGTACTTC.

This chain uses TRBV10-3 with TRBJ1-1, with D possibly matching TRBD1 (5 bases). The CDR3 runs to 16 residues. The V gene's germline CDR1 is ENHRY and CDR2 SYGVKD. Trimming took 0 bases from V and 1 from J, leaving 12 bases between them. CDR3 sequence: CAISESARQGNTEAFF. Written as DNA, the CDR3 is TGTGCCATCAGTGAGTCGGCTCGGCAGGGGAACACTGAAGCTTTCTTT.

V and J are TRBV4-1 and TRBJ2-5, with TRBD2 identical over 11 bases. The length of the CDR3 is 14 residues. Germline CDR1 and CDR2: MGHRA and YSYEKL. Trimming removed 1 base from V and 5 bases from J; junction bases left unmatched: 0. Written as DNA, the CDR3 is TGCGCCAGCAGCCAAGCTAGCGGGAGGGAGACCCAGTACTTC. Protein product: CASSQASGRETQYF.

This clonotype was picked up a small number of times. The chain recombines TRBV6-5 with TRBJ2-7, with 7 bases that match TRBD1. Germline CDR1 is MNHEY and CDR2 is SVGAGI. This CDR3 contains 16 residues. J was trimmed by 0 bases and V by 2 bases; bases with no gene match: 7. This CDR3 reads CASSYLQGSFSYEQYF. The CDR3 DNA is TGTGCCAGCAGTTACCTACAGGGGTCCTTCTCCTACGAGCAGTACTTC.

The genes are TRBV12-3 or TRBV12-4 and TRBJ2-1; 8 nucleotides line up with TRBD1. After removal of 1 base from V and 6 bases from J, the junction contained 2 bases not matched to a gene. The CDR3 consists of 14 residues. This chain's CDR3 is CASSLGTGINEQFF. As DNA, the CDR3 is TGTGCCAGCAGTTTAGGGACAGGGATCAATGAGCAGTTCTTC.

This chain joins TRBV29-1 and TRBJ2-1; TRBD1 is a possible D gene (5 bases). Looked up from germline, CDR1 is SQVTM and CDR2 is ANQGSEA. Trimming cost V 4 bases and J 7 bases, with 11 bases left between them. This CDR3 has 12 residues. This chain's CDR3 is CSVGTIGNEQFF. CDR3 DNA sequence: TGCAGCGTTGGGACAATAGGGAATGAGCAGTTCTTC.

The rearrangement uses TRBV20-1 and TRBJ1-2; 9 bases map to TRBD1. This CDR3 is 14 amino acids long. Germline V gene data show CDR1 as DFQATT and CDR2 as SNEGSKA (reference sequence). J was trimmed by 3 bases and V by 2 bases; bases with no gene match: 4. CDR3 amino acids: CSARPGQGDYGYTF. For the CDR3, the DNA is TGCAGTGCTAGACCGGGACAGGGAGACTATGGCTACACCTTC.

This clonotype was counted a single time. The chain couples TRBV5-5 to TRBJ2-5; D is unresolved. In germline, CDR1 is SGHKS, CDR2 YYEKEE (reference sequence). V was pared by 0 bases and J by 1 base, with 7 bases between. The CDR3 has 14 amino acids. CDR3 in amino acids: CASSLVNPQETQYF. The CDR3 DNA reads as TGTGCCAGCAGCTTGGTGAACCCCCAAGAGACCCAGTACTTC.

In this sample, this clonotype turned up a few times. The chain recombines TRBV27 with TRBJ2-1; 7 bases align to TRBD2. This CDR3 has 16 residues. CDR1 and CDR2 (germline): MNHEY, SMNVEV (reference sequence). The V and J ends lost 0 bases and 2 bases, in that order; junction bases with no gene match: 4. The CDR3 bases are TGTGCCAGCAGTTTATCGGGGGGGATGACCTACAATGAGCAGTTCTTC. It encodes CASSLSGGMTYNEQFF.

J is TRBJ2-1 and V is TRBV27, with a tentative D call TRBD2 (6 bases). CDR3 length equals 17 residues. Trimming removed 3 bases from V and 6 bases from J, with 21 bases in between. Germline V gene lookup returns CDR1 MNHEY and CDR2 SMNVEV (reference sequence). CDR3 bases: TGTGCCAGCAGTTTGATTAGGTTCGGGACTTCTTTCAATGAGCAGTTCTTC. Its protein is CASSLIRFGTSFNEQFF.

The V gene is TRBV21-1, the J gene TRBJ1-2. TRBV21-1 counts as a pseudogene. This CDR3 spans 14 amino acids. The CDR3 loop reads CASSKGSEVYGYTF. The DNA of the CDR3 is TGTGCCAGCAGCAAAGGGTCGGAGGTCTATGGCTACACCTTC.

The chain is built from TRBV5-1 and TRBJ2-5; D call uncertain. CDR1 and CDR2 from the germline V gene are SGHRS and YFSETQ. The CDR3 spans 12 residues. Trimming took 2 bases from V and 2 from J, leaving 4 bases between them. In nucleotides, the CDR3 is TGCGCCAGCAGCTTCCCTCAAGAGACCCAGTACTTC. Protein sequence: CASSFPQETQYF.

The rearrangement uses TRBV10-3 and TRBJ2-4, with D unclear. Judging by the DNA end, TRBJ2-7 fits better; the J call may be wrong. Germline CDR1 ENHRY, CDR2 SYGVKD. The CDR3 has 13 residues. The CDR3 here is CAISLGSAYEQYF. The CDR3 DNA sequence: TGTGCCATCAGTCTAGGATCTGCTTACGAGCAGTACTTC.

This clonotype was detected a few times. This rearrangement joins TRBV20-1 to TRBJ2-5; 10 nucleotides line up with TRBD2. After removal of 5 bases from V and 4 bases from J, the junction contained 16 bases not matched to a gene. CDR3 size: 17 residues. From germline, CDR1 is DFQATT and CDR2 SNEGSKA (reference sequence). The CDR3 coding sequence is TGCAGTGCTTGCAGACAGGGGCTAGCGGGAGCGGGAGAGACCCAGTACTTC. This sequence encodes CSACRQGLAGAGETQYF.

The genes are TRBV5-1 and TRBJ2-1; the D gene is possibly TRBD2 (6 bases). This CDR3 has 16 residues. Trimming stripped 2 bases from V and 1 base from J, with 13 bases between. CDR1 is SGHRS, CDR2 YFSETQ, per germline. CDR3 DNA: TGCGCCAGCAGCTTTCAGACTAGAGGATCCTACAATGAGCAGTTCTTC. Encoded protein: CASSFQTRGSYNEQFF.

This chain joins TRBV7-2 and TRBJ1-6; weak D call: TRBD1 (5 bases). Trimming removed 0 bases from V and 9 bases from J, with 15 bases in between. Germline CDR1 reads SGHTA; CDR2 reads FQGNSA. The CDR3 is 16 residues long. The chain's CDR3 is CASSLALGVALSPLHF. The CDR3 nucleotides read TGTGCCAGCAGCTTAGCGCTAGGGGTAGCTCTTTCACCCCTCCACTTT.

The chain carries TRBV29-1 and TRBJ2-1, with a weak D call TRBD2 (7 bases). Germline CDR1 and CDR2: SQVTM and ANQGSEA. This CDR3 comprises 13 residues. V was trimmed by 7 bases and J by 5 bases, leaving 15 bases between them. The CDR3 loop is CSAPRGGNNEQFF. The CDR3 DNA reads as TGCAGCGCCCCAAGGGGGGGTAACAATGAGCAGTTCTTC.

The gene calls are TRBV5-1 and TRBJ2-3, with 8 positions matching TRBD2. The CDR3 extends over 14 amino acids. V dropped 4 bases and J dropped 8; count of bases not matched to a gene: 9. CDR1 is SGHRS, CDR2 YFSETQ, per germline. CDR3 sequence reads: CASSQGSGTGTQYF. The DNA of the CDR3 is TGCGCCAGCAGCCAGGGTAGCGGGACCGGTACGCAGTATTTT.